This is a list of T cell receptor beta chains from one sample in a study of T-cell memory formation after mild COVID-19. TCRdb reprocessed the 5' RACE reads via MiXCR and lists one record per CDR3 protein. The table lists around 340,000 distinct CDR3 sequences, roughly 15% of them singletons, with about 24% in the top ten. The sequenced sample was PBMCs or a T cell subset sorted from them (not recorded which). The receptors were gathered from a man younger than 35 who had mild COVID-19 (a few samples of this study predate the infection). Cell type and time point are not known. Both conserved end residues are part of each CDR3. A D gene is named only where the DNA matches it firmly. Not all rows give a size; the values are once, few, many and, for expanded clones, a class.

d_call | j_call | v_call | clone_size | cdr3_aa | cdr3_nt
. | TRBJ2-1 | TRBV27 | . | CASRASRSYNEQFF | TGTGCCAGCCGGGCTTCGCGCTCCTACAATGAGCAGTTCTTC
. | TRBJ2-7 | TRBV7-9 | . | CASSLVSRTTEQYF | TGTGCCAGCAGCTTAGTATCCCGGACAACCGAGCAGTACTTC
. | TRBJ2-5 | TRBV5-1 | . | CASSLGGQYQETQYF | TGCGCCAGCAGCTTGGGAGGACAGTACCAAGAGACCCAGTACTTC
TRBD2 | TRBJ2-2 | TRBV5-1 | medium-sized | CASSPFGTSGGGTGELFF | TGCGCCAGCAGCCCCTTCGGGACTAGCGGGGGAGGAACCGGGGAGCTGTTTTTT
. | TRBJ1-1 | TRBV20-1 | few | CSALQGPFEAFF | TGCAGTGCTCTACAGGGACCTTTTGAAGCTTTCTTT
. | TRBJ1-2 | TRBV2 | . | CASRASGTVYGYTF | TGTGCCAGCAGGGCCTCCGGGACGGTTTATGGCTACACCTTC
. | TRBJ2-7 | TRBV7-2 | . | CASSFTREQYF | TGTGCCAGCAGCTTCACTAGGGAGCAGTACTTC
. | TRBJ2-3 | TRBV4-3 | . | CASSLALYSTDTQYF | TGCGCCAGCAGCCTTGCCCTCTATAGCACAGATACGCAGTATTTT
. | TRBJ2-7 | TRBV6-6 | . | CASRHSLGIYEQYF | TGTGCCAGCAGACACTCACTGGGCATATACGAGCAGTACTTC
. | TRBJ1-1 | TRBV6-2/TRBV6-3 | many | CASSFNGLGNTEAFF | TGTGCCAGCAGTTTCAATGGTTTAGGGAACACTGAAGCTTTCTTT
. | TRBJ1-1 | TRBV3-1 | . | CASSQLLGGPEAFF | TGTGCCAGCAGCCAACTGTTAGGAGGCCCTGAAGCTTTCTTT
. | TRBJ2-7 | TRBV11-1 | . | CASSLAGRAYEQYF | TGTGCCAGCAGCTTAGCGGGGCGAGCCTACGAGCAGTACTTC
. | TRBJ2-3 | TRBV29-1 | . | CSVELSQGQYTDTQYF | TGCAGCGTTGAATTGTCCCAGGGGCAATACACAGATACGCAGTATTTT
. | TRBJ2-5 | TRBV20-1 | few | CSARVPGQETQYF | TGCAGTGCTAGAGTCCCAGGCCAAGAGACCCAGTACTTC
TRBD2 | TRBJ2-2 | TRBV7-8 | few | CASSPAGGGRELFF | TGTGCCAGCAGCCCAGCGGGGGGAGGGCGGGAGCTGTTTTTT
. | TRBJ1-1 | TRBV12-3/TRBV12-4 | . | CASSFLGYTEAFF | TGTGCCAGCAGTTTCTTAGGGTACACTGAAGCTTTCTTT
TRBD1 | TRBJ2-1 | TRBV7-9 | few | CASSFSGQGAYNEQFF | TGTGCCAGCAGCTTTTCTGGACAGGGGGCCTACAATGAGCAGTTCTTC
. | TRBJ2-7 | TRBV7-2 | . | CASSLAERSEQYF | TGTGCCAGCAGCTTAGCGGAACGGAGCGAGCAGTACTTC
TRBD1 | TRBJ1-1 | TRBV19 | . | CASSPRGTERTEAFF | TGTGCCAGTAGCCCTCGTGGGACAGAGCGGACTGAAGCTTTCTTT
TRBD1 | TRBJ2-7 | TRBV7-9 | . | CASSSRVGDSNYEQYF | TGTGCCAGCAGCTCCCGAGTAGGGGACAGCAACTACGAGCAGTACTTC
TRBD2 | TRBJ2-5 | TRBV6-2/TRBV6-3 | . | CASRLAGGQQTQYF | TGTGCCAGCAGACTAGCGGGGGGGCAGCAGACCCAGTACTTC
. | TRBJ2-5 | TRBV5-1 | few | CASSPRTPQETQYF | TGCGCCAGCAGCCCTCGAACTCCCCAAGAGACCCAGTACTTC
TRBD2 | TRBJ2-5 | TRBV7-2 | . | CASSGAGTSFGETQYF | TGTGCCAGCAGCGGCGCCGGGACTAGCTTTGGAGAGACCCAGTACTTC
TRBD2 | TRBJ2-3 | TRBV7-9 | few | CASSLEGGGADTQYF | TGTGCCAGCAGCTTAGAGGGCGGGGGTGCAGATACGCAGTATTTT
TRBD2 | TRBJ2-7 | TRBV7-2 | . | CASSPRRVAGVYPYEQNF | TGTGCCAGCAGCCCAAGGCGGGTAGCGGGGGTGTACCCCTACGAGCAGAACTTC
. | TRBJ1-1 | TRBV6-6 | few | CASSYPGTGSTEAFF | TGTGCCAGCAGTTATCCGGGGACTGGGAGCACTGAAGCTTTCTTT
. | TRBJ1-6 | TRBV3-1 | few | CASSQVRSVGSPLHF | TGTGCCAGCAGCCAAGTCCGCTCGGTTGGTTCACCCCTCCACTTT
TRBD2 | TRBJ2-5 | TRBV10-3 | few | CAISGSSGGETQYF | TGTGCCATCAGTGGCTCTAGCGGGGGGGAGACCCAGTACTTC
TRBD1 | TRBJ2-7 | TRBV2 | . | CASSQIPDRGLDEQYF | TGTGCCAGCAGCCAGATCCCCGACAGGGGGCTCGACGAGCAGTACTTC
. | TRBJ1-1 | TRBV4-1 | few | CASSQAGPEAFF | TGCGCCAGCAGCCAAGCTGGACCTGAAGCTTTCTTT
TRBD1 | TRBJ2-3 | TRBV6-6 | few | CASSYPRTGGPTDTQYF | TGTGCCAGCAGTTACCCAAGGACAGGGGGCCCCACAGATACGCAGTATTTT
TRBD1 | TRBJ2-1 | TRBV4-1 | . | CASSHFQGAVDEQFF | TGCGCCAGCAGCCACTTTCAGGGGGCTGTCGATGAGCAGTTCTTC
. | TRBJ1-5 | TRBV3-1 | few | CASSLSERGHQPQHF | TGTGCCAGCAGCCTGTCCGAGCGGGGCCACCAGCCCCAGCATTTT
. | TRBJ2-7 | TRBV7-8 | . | CASSSGLRGLNSYEQYF | TGTGCCAGCAGCTCTGGGCTAAGGGGGTTAAACTCCTACGAGCAGTACTTC
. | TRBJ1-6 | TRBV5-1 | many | CASSGNGARNSPLHF | TGCGCCAGCAGCGGGAACGGGGCTCGGAATTCACCCCTCCACTTT
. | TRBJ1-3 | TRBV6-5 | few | CASMGAGITPGNTIYF | TGTGCCAGCATGGGGGCAGGTATTACTCCTGGAAACACCATATATTTT
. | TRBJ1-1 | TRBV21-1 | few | CASSNENEAFF | TGTGCCAGCAGCAACGAAAATGAAGCTTTCTTT
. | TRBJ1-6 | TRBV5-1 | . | CASSLEGRNSPLHF | TGCGCCAGCAGCTTGGAAGGGCGAAATTCACCCCTCCACTTT
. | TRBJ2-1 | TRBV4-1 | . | CASSQVGSRLPEFF | TGCGCCAGCAGCCAAGTTGGTAGCCGGCTTCCGGAGTTCTTC
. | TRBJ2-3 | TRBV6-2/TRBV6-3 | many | CASSYLGDTQYF | TGTGCCAGCAGTTACTTGGGAGATACGCAGTATTTT
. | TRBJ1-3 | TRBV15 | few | CATSKSRANTIYF | TGTGCCACCAGCAAATCGAGAGCAAACACCATATATTTT
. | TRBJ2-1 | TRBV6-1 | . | CASSEWEGGYANEQFF | TGTGCCAGCAGTGAATGGGAGGGGGGTTACGCCAATGAGCAGTTCTTC
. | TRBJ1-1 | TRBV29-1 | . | CSVEYWGQGGANTEAFF | TGCAGCGTTGAGTATTGGGGACAAGGAGGGGCGAACACTGAAGCTTTCTTT
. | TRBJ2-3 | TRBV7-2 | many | CASISGSDWVDTQYF | TGTGCCAGCATCTCTGGGAGCGACTGGGTAGATACGCAGTATTTT
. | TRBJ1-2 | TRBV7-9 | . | CASSLGWEYGYTF | TGTGCCAGCAGCTTAGGTTGGGAATATGGCTACACCTTC
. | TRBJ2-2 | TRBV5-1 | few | CASSLGQTTGELFF | TGCGCCAGCAGCTTGGGGCAGACCACCGGGGAGCTGTTTTTT
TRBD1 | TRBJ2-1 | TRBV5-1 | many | CASSFGTGNNEQFF | TGCGCCAGCAGCTTTGGGACAGGAAACAATGAGCAGTTCTTC
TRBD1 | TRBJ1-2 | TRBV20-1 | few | CSAARQGFGYTF | TGCAGTGCCGCTCGACAGGGGTTTGGCTACACCTTC
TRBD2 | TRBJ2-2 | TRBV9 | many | CASSVTGGHHTGELFF | TGTGCCAGCAGCGTGACGGGGGGGCATCACACCGGGGAGCTGTTTTTT
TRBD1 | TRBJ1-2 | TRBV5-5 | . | CASSSEGDRVNYGYTF | TGTGCCAGCAGCTCGGAGGGGGACAGGGTGAACTATGGCTACACCTTC
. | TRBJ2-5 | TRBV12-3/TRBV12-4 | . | CASKEGVETQYF | TGTGCCAGCAAGGAGGGGGTGGAGACCCAGTACTTC
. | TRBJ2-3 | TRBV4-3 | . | CASSHDRGDTQYF | TGCGCCAGCAGCCATGATAGGGGGGATACGCAGTATTTT
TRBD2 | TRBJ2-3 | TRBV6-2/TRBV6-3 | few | CASSYPSAGGTPRATDTQYF | TGTGCCAGCAGTTATCCTAGTGCCGGGGGGACCCCTCGGGCCACAGATACGCAGTATTTT
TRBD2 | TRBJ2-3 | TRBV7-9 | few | CASPGLAGRHGDTQYF | TGTGCCAGTCCGGGACTAGCGGGGCGACACGGAGATACGCAGTATTTT
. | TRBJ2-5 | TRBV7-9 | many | CASSLAKRQETQYF | TGTGCCAGCAGCTTAGCCAAGCGGCAAGAGACCCAGTACTTC
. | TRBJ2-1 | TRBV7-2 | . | CASNKRVPPSSYNEQFF | TGTGCCAGCAACAAAAGGGTACCCCCTAGCTCCTACAATGAGCAGTTCTTC
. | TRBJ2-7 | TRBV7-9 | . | CASSFSQISYEQYF | TGTGCCAGCAGCTTTAGCCAGATCTCCTACGAGCAGTACTTC
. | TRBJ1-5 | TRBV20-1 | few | CSASTGDYSNQPQHF | TGCAGTGCCTCGACAGGCGACTATAGCAATCAGCCCCAGCATTTT